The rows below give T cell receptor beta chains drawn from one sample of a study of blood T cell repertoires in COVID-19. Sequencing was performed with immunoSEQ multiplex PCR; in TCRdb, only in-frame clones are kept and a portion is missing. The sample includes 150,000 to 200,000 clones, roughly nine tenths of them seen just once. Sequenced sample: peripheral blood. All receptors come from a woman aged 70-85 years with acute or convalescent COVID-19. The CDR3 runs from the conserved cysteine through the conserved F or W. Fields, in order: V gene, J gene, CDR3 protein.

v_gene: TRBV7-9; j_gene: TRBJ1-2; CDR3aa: CASSRTAFNYGYTF
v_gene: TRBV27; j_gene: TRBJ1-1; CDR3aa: CASGERLNTEAFF
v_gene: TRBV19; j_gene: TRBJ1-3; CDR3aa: CASAQQGSGGNTIYF
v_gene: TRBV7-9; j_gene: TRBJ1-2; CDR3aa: CASSLGDRSIYGYTF
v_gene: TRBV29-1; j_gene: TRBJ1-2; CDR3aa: CSVRGLLVNYGYTF
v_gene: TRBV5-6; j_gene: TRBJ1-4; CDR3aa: CASSLIGTPNEKLFF
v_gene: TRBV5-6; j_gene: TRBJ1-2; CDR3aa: CASSLSGVAYGYTF
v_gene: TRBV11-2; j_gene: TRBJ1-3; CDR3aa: CASTIQRGTGNTIYF
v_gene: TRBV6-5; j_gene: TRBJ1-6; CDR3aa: CASQGSYNSPLHF
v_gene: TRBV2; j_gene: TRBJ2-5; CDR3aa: CASGEQGRETQYF
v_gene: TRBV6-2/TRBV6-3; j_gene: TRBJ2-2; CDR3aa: CASTPSGSNTGELFF
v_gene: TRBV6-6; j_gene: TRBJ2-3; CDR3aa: CASSDRDTQYF
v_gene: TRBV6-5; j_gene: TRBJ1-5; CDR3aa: CASSYRRGDGNQPQHF
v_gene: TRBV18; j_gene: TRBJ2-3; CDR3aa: CASSPRSGVQGAPSTDTQYF
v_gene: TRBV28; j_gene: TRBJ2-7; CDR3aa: CASSSGGEGSYEQYF
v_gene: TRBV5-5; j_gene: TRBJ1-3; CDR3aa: CASSLEPRGPNTIYF
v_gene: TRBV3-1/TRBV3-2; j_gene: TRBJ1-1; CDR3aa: CASSPRVGVNTEAFF
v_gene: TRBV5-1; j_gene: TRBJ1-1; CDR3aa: CASSLEGRRNTEAFF
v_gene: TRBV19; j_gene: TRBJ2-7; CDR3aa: CASSSEGRGTYEQYF
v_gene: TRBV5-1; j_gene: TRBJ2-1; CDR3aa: CASSNSASGTGEQFF
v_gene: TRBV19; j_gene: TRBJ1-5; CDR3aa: CASRPGQGNQPQHF
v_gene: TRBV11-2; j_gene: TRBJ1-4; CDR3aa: CASSLGGTATNEKLFF
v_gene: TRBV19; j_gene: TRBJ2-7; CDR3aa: CASSIRLAGSYEQYF
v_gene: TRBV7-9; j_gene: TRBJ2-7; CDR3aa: CASSRISGEQYF
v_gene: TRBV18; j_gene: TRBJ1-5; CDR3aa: CASSPGSGGIDQPQHF
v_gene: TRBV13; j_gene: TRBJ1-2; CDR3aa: CASSLGQGALGYTF
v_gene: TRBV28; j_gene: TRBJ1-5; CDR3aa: CASRNQGQEQPQHF
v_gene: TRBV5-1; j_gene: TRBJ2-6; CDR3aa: CASSAQGGAGANVLTF
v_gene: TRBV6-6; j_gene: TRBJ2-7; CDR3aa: CASTGGAGAYEQYF
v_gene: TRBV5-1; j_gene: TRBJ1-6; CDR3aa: CASSLGASSYNSPLHF
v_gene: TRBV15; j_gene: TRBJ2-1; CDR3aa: CATSRVDHGGSYNEQFF
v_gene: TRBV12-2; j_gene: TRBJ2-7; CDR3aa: CASRHRDRDPHEQYF
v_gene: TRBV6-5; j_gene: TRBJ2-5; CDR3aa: CASSLSEETQYF
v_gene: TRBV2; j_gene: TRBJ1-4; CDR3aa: CASILDRGGNEKLFF
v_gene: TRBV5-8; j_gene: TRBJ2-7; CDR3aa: CASSWDRVGEQYF
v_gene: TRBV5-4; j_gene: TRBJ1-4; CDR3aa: CASSDPGTGPITNEKLFF
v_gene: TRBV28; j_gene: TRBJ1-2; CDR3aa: CASSFLRRQGADGYTF
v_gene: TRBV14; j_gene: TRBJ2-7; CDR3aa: CASSLLGTVYEQYF
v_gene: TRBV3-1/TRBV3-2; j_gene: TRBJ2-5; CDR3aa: CASSQNHRGRETQYF
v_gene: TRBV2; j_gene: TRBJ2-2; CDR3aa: CASSLGTANTGELFF
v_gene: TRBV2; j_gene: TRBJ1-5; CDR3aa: CASSGPGTGVNQPQHF
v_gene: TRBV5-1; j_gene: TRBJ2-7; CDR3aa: CASSSPSTGDEQYF
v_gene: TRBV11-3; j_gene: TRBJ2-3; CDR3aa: CASSFLQGSDTQYF
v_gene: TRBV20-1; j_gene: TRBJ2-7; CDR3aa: CSASGSYEQYF
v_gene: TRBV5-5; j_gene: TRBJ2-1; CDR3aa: CASSGLAGDANEQFF
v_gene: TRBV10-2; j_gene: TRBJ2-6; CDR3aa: CATHSGKGGDVLTF
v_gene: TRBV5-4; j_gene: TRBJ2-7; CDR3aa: CASSLTGGDEQYF
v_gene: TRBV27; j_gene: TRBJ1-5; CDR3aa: CASSLSQGYGQPQHF
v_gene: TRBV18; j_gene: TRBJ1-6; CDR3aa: CASSPGRGGSPLHF
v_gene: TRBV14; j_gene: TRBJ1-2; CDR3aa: CASSQITGAYGYTF
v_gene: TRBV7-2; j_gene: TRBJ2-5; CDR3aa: CASSGRRGAVETQYF
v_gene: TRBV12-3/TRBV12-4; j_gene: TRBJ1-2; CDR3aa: CASRTRGLDGYTF
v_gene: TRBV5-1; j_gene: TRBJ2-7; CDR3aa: CASSLEGTGSYEQYF
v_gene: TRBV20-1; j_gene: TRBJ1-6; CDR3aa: CSASLTGSSYNSPLHF
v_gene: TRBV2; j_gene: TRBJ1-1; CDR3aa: CASRTGFMNTEAFF
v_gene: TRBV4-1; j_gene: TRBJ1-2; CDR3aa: CASSQSGQVYGYTF
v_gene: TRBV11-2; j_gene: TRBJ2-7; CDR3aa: CASSSHYEQYF